This TCR beta chain originates from a study of T cell repertoires in cytomegalovirus infection. About the study: In public TCR beta signatures, there were indications of both CMV infection and matching HLA type.

Study-wide results and limits: In two of eight donors, the top clonotype was HLA-C-restricted CMV-specific. Carriage of CMV together with the relevant HLA was identifiable through cumulative public TCR beta family frequency.

TCRdb used MiXCR to reprocess the reads, holding one entry per CDR3 protein. The top ten clones hold about 15% of a sample with 200,000 to 300,000 distinct CDR3 sequences, over 8% of them seen once. This clonotype was recorded a few times. Its antigen is still unknown. This clonotype was sampled from a human donor in good health (CMV status not recorded). Some clones in this sample may be carry-over from other donors' samples. The specimen was PBMCs.

The CDR3 DNA reads TGTGCCAGCAGCTTCGTGGGACAGGGGAACACTGAAGCTTTCTTT. Amino acids: CASSFVGQGNTEAFF. This chain connects TRBV11-2 to TRBJ1-1, with 9 bases lining up with TRBD1. Germline CDR1 SGHAT, CDR2 FQNNGV. CDR3 length: 15 residues. Germline trimming cut 3 bases from V and 1 base from J; bases unmatched to any gene: 3.